This note documents a single T cell receptor beta chain sequence. Its cognate antigen is unknown. These data are taken from a study of monozygotic twins with inflammatory bowel disease. Study findings and constraints: Those with IBD had lower TCRbeta diversity (inverse Simpson) than their healthy co-twins did.

Every TCR library consumed about 3,500 ng of total RNA. Eight separate reactions per sample yielded the cDNA. A template switching step added UMIs, each with a 6-nucleotide sample barcode. TCRdb reprocessed the 5' RACE reads and reports one entry per CDR3 protein, with no DNA. Here the sample table reports 150,000 to 200,000 distinct CDR3 sequences. This CDR3 has 15 amino acids. Germline CDR1 and CDR2: SGHTA and FQGNSA. Sequencing was carried out using blood. The receptor was derived from a human donor with ulcerative colitis or Crohn's disease, or a healthy co-twin of an affected twin (not recorded which). The V gene is TRBV7-2, the J gene TRBJ2-1. The CDR3 sequence is CASSLSTSSYNEQFF.